This T cell receptor beta chain derives from a study of cytomegalovirus exposure and HLA in healthy donors. The PCR made use of 60 Vbeta and 13 Jbeta primers. Repertoires were generated with immunoSEQ multiplex PCR, while TCRdb's copy carries only in-frame clones and drops some. The sample carries about 31,000 clones, 85% to 90% recorded once. Study findings and constraints: Reported findings show TCR beta sequences accurately forecast HLA-A and HLA-B alleles in most subjects. Among TCR beta chains, those listed as cytomegalovirus-associated numbered about 150. It is likely that the observed cluster of highly shared sequence variants was a sequencing artifact. According to an earlier analysis, most TCR beta V segments yielded productive rearrangements about 90% or about 30% of the time.

Details on this clone: Its target is not known.

The CDR3 spans 13 residues. The germline CDR1 and CDR2 sequences are SGHRS and YFSETQ. Trimming cost V 1 base and J 10 bases, with 12 bases left between them. This chain connects TRBV5-1 to TRBJ2-1; weak D call: TRBD2 (5 bases). Sequenced: PBMCs. The receptor comes from a boy aged 5-17 years in good health and CMV-seronegative. The DNA of the CDR3 is TGCGCCAGCAGCTTGCACGCAGGACTGGAGCAGTTCTTC. This translates into CASSLHAGLEQFF.